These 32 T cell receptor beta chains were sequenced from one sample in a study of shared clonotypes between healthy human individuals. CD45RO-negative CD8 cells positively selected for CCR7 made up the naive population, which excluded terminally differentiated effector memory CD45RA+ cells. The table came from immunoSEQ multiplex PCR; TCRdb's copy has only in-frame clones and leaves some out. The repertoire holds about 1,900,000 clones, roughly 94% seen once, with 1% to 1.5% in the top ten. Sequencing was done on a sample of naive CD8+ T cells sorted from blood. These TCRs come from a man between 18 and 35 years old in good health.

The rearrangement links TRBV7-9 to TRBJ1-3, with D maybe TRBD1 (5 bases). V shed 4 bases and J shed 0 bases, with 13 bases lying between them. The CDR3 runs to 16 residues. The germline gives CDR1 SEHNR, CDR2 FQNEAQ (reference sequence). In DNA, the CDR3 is TGTGCCAGCAGCTCCCTAGACAGCTTCTCTGGAAACACCATATATTTT. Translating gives CASSSLDSFSGNTIYF.

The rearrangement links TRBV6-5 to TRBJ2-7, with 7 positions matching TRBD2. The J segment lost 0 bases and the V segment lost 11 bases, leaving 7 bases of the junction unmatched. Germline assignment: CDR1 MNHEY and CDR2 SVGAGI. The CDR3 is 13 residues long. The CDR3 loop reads CACRGGSSYEQYF. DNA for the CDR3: TGTGCCTGCCGGGGCGGGAGCTCCTACGAGCAGTACTTC.

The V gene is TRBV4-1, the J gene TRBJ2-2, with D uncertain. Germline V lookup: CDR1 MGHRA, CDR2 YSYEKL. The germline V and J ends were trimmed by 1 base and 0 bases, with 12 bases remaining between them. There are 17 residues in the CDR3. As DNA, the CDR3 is TGCGCCAGCAGCCAAGTTGGACCCTCCGCGAACACCGGGGAGCTGTTTTTT. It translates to CASSQVGPSANTGELFF.

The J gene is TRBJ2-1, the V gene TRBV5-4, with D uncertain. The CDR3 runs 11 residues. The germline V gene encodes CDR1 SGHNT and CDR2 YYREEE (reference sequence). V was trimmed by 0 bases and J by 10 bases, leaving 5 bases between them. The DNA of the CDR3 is TGTGCCAGCAGCTTGGCCCAGGAGCAGTTCTTC. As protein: CASSLAQEQFF.

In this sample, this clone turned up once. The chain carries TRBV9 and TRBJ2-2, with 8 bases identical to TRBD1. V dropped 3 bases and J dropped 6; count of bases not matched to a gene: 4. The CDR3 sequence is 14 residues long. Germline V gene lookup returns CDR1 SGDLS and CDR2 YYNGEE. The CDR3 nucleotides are TGTGCCAGCAGCGGATCGACAGGGGCCGGGGAGCTGTTTTTT. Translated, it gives CASSGSTGAGELFF.

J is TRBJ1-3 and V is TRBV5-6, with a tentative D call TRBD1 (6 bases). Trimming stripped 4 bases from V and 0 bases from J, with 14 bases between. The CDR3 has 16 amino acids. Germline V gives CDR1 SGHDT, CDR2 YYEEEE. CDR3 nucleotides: TGTGCCAGCAGCCACTTGGACAGCGCCTCTGGAAACACCATATATTTT. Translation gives CASSHLDSASGNTIYF. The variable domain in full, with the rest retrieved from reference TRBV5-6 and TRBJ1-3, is DAGVTQSPTHLIKTRGQQVTLRCSPKSGHDTVSWYQQALGQGPQFIFQYYEEEERQRGNFPDRFSGHQFPNYSSELNVNALLLGDSALYLCASSHLDSASGNTIYFGEGSWLTVV.

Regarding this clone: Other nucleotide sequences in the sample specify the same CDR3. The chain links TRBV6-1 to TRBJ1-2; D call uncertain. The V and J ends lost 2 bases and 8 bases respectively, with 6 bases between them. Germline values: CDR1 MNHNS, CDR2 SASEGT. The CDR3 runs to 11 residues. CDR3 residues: CASSELGGYTF. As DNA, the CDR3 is TGTGCCAGCAGTGAACTGGGAGGCTACACCTTC.

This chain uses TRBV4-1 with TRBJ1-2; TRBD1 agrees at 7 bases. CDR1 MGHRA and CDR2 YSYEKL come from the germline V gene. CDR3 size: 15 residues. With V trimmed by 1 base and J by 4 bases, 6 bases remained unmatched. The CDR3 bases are TGCGCCAGCAGCCAAGTTCAGGGGGGGATCTATGGCTACACCTTC. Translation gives CASSQVQGGIYGYTF.

The CDR3 reads CATWTGSNQPQHF. CDR3 nucleotide sequence: TGTGCCACCTGGACGGGGAGCAATCAGCCCCAGCATTTT. V gene TRBV10-3 combines with J gene TRBJ1-5; D not resolved. V lost 10 bases, J lost 1 base, and 11 bases lay in between. Germline V lookup: CDR1 ENHRY, CDR2 SYGVKD. The CDR3 is made up of 13 amino acids.

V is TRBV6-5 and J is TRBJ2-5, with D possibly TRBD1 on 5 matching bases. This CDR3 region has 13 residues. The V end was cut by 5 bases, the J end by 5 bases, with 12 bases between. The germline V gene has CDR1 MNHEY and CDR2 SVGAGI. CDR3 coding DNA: TGTGCCAGCAGTCCCCAGGGTAGGGAGACCCAGTACTTC. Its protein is CASSPQGRETQYF.

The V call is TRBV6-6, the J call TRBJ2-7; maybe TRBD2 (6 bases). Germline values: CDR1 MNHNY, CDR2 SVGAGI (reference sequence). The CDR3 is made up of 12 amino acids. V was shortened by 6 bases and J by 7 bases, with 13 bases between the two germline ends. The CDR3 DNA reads TGTGCCAGCAGCCGGGTAGCGGAGGAGCAGTACTTC. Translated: CASSRVAEEQYF.

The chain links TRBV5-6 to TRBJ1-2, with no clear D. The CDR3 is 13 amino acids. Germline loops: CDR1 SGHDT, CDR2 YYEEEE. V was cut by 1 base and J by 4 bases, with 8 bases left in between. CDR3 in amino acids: CASSLLQAYGYTF. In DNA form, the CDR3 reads TGTGCCAGCAGCTTGCTGCAGGCCTATGGCTACACCTTC.

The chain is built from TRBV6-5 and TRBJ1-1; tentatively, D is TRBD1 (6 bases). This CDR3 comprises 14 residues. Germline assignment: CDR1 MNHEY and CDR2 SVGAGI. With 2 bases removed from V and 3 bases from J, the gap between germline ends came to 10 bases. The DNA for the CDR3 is TGTGCCAGCAGTTACGGGACATGGGACACTGAAGCTTTCTTT. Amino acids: CASSYGTWDTEAFF.

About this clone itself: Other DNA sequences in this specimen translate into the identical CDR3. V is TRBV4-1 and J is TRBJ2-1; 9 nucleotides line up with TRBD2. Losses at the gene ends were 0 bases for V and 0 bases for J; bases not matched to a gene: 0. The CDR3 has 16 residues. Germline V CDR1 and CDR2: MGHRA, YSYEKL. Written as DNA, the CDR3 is TGCGCCAGCAGCCAAGATAGCGGGGGCTCCTACAATGAGCAGTTCTTC. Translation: CASSQDSGGSYNEQFF.

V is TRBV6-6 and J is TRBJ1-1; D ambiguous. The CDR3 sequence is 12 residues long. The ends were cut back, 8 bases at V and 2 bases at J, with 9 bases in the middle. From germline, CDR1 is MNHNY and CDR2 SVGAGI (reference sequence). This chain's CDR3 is CASAEFNTEAFF. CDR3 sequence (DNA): TGTGCCAGCGCCGAGTTCAACACTGAAGCTTTCTTT.

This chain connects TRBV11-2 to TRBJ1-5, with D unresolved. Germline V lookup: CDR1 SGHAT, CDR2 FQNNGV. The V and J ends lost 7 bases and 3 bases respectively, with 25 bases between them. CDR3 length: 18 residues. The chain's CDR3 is CASNLLRGRRGNNQPQHF. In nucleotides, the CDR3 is TGTGCCAGCAACCTGCTGCGAGGGCGCAGAGGGAACAATCAGCCCCAGCATTTT.

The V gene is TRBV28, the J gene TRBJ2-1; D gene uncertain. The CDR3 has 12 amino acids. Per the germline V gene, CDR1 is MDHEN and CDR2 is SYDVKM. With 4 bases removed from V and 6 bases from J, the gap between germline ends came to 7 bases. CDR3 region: CASSYLGNEQFF. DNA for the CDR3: TGTGCCAGCAGTTACCTCGGCAATGAGCAGTTCTTC.

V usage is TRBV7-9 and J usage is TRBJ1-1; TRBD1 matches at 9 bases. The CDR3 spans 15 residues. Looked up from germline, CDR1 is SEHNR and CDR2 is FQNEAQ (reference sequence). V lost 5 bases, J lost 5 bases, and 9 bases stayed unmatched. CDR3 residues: CASSQLQGAFTEAFF. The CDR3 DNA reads TGTGCCAGCAGCCAACTACAGGGGGCTTTTACTGAAGCTTTCTTT.

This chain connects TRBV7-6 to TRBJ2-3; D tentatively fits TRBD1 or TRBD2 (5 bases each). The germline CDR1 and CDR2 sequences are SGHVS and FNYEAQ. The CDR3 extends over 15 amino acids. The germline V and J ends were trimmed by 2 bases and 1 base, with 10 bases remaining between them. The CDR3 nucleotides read TGTGCCAGCAGCTTATACCAGGGACGCACAGATACGCAGTATTTT. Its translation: CASSLYQGRTDTQYF.

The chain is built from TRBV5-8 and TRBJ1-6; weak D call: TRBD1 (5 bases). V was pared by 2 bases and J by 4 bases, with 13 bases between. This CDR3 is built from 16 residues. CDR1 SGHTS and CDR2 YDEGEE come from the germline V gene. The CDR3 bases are TGTGCCAGCAGCTTATATATAGACAGATATAATTCACCCCTCCACTTT. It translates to CASSLYIDRYNSPLHF.

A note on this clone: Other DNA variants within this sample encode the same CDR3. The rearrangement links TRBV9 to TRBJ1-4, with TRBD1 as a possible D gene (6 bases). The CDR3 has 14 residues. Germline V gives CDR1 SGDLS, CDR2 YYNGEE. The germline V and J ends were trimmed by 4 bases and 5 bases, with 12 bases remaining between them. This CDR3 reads CASSPGQGNEKLFF. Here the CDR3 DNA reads TGTGCCAGCAGCCCAGGGCAGGGGAATGAAAAACTGTTTTTT.

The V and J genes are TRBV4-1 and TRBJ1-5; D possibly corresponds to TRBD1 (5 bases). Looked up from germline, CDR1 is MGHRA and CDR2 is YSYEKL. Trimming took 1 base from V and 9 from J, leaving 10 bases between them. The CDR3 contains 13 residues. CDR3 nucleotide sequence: TGCGCCAGCAGCCAAGGGGACGGGTCGCCCCAGCATTTT. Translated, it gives CASSQGDGSPQHF.

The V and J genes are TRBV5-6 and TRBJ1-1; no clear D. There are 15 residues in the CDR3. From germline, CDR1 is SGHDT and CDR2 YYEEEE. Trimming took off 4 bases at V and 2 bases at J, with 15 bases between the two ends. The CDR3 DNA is TGTGCCAGCAGCCCAGGCGAGAGCGTAAACACTGAAGCTTTCTTT. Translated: CASSPGESVNTEAFF.

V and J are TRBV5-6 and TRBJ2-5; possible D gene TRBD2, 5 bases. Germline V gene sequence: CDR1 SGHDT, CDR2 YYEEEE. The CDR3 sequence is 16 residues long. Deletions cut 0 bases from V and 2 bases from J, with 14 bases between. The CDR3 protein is CASSLGPTTLQETQYF. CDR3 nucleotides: TGTGCCAGCAGCTTGGGGCCGACTACATTGCAAGAGACCCAGTACTTC.

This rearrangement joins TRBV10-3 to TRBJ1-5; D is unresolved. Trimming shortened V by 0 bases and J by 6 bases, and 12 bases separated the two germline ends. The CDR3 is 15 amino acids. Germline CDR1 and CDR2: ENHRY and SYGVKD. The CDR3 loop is CAISESSREGQPQHF. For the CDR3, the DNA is TGTGCCATCAGTGAGTCTTCAAGGGAGGGTCAGCCCCAGCATTTT.

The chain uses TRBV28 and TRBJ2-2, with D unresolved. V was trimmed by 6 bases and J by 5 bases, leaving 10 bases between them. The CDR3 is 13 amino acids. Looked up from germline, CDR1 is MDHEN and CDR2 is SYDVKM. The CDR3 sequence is CASSISSTGELFF. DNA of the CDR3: TGTGCCAGCAGCATCTCTAGTACCGGGGAGCTGTTTTTT.

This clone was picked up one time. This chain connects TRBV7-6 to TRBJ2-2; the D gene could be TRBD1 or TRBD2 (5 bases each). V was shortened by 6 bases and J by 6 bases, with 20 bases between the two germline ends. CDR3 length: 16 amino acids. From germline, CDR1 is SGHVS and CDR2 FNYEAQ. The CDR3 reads CASSISGSHLSGELFF. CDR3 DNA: TGTGCCAGCAGTATCTCAGGGAGCCATCTCTCCGGGGAGCTGTTTTTT.

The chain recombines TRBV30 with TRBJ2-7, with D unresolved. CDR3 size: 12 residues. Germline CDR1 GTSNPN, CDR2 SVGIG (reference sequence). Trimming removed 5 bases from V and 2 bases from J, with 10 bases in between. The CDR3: CAWRQETYEQYF. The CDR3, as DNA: TGTGCCTGGCGGCAGGAGACCTACGAGCAGTACTTC.

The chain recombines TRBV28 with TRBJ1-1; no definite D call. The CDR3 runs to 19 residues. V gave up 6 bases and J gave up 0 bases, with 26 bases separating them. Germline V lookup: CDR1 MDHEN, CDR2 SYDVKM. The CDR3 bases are TGTGCCAGCAGACCTACCCGTCTCGGAACTCTGGGTGTGAACACTGAAGCTTTCTTT. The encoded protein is CASRPTRLGTLGVNTEAFF.

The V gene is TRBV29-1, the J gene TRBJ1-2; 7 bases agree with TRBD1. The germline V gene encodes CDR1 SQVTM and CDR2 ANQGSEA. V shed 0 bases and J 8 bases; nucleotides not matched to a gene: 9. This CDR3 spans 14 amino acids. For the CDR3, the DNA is TGCAGCGTTGAAGATCGGGACAGCCATGGGGGCTACACCTTC. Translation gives CSVEDRDSHGGYTF.

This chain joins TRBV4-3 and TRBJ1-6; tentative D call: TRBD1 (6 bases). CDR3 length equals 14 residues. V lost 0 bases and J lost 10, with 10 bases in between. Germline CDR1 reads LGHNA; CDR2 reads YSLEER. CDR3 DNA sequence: TGCGCCAGCAGCCAAGATGAGGGGGGGTCACCCCTCCACTTT. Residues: CASSQDEGGSPLHF.

The CDR3 nucleotides are TGCAGCGCCATCGTAGGGACTTATCTGAGGGATGAGCAGTTCTTC. Amino acids: CSAIVGTYLRDEQFF. The chain carries TRBV29-1 and TRBJ2-1, with a possible D match to TRBD2 (6 bases). The CDR3 has 15 amino acids. Germline CDR1 is SQVTM and CDR2 is ANQGSEA. Trimming pared 7 bases from V and 8 bases from J, leaving 24 bases between.